The rows below give T cell receptor beta chains drawn from one sample of a study of Ad26.COV2.S vaccination and SARS-CoV-2 variants. TCRdb's table, derived via immunoSEQ multiplex PCR, lists solely in-frame clones and lacks some. The sample includes approximately 410,000 clones, around 89% of them seen just once. Sequenced here: peripheral blood, sampled in a trial of Ad26.COV2.S vaccine versus placebo. These receptor sequences come from a person between 18 and 60 years old who received the Ad26.COV2.S COVID-19 vaccine or a placebo. Both conserved end residues are part of each CDR3. D genes are given only for firm matches. Clone size is given for some rows only: seen once, a few or many times, or a class if the clone is expanded.

clone_size,j_call,d_call,v_call,cdr3_nt,cdr3_aa
NA,TRBJ2-2,TRBD2,TRBV7-2,TGTGCCAGCAGCCCGACTAGCGGGGGATCGAACACCGGGGAGCTGTTTTTT,CASSPTSGGSNTGELFF
few,TRBJ2-5,NA,TRBV6-1,TGTGCCAGCAGTGAAGTACAGGGAGAGACCCAGTACTTC,CASSEVQGETQYF
NA,TRBJ1-4,NA,TRBV7-2,TGTGCCAGCAGCGCTCACCAGGGAACAACTAATGAAAAACTGTTTTTT,CASSAHQGTTNEKLFF
NA,TRBJ2-3,TRBD2,TRBV15,TGTGCCACCAGCAGAGATAGGAGACTAGCGGGGTGGGATAGCGGGCAGTATTTT,CATSRDRRLAGWDSGQYF
NA,TRBJ1-2,TRBD1,TRBV28,TGTGCCAGCAGGCCGACAGGGGTGGGGAATGGCTACACCTTC,CASRPTGVGNGYTF
once,TRBJ1-2,NA,TRBV10-3,TGTGCCATCAGTGTAAAGGGCCCAACCCCCTATGGCTACACCTTC,CAISVKGPTPYGYTF
NA,TRBJ2-7,TRBD2,TRBV4-3,TGCGCCAGCAGCCAAGATTGGCTAGCGGGGGACCTTTACGAGCAGTACTTC,CASSQDWLAGDLYEQYF
NA,TRBJ2-5,NA,TRBV11-2,TGTGCCAGCAGCCGAGGGAGAGAACAAGAGACCCAGTACTTC,CASSRGREQETQYF
once,TRBJ2-1,TRBD1,TRBV5-4,TGTGCCAGCAGCAGTGGACAGGGGGTTCCTAATGAGCAGTTCTTC,CASSSGQGVPNEQFF
NA,TRBJ1-4,NA,TRBV4-2,TGTGCCAGCAGCCAAGGACAGGAGTACAAGAAACTGTTTTTT,CASSQGQEYKKLFF
NA,TRBJ1-5,TRBD1,TRBV11-2,TGTGCCAGCAGCCACAGCACAGGGGGAAGTCAGCCCCAGCATTTT,CASSHSTGGSQPQHF
NA,TRBJ2-1,TRBD2,TRBV3-1/TRBV3-2,TGTGCCAGCAGCCAATCTTGGTCTAGCGGGGCCTACAATGAGCAGTTCTTC,CASSQSWSSGAYNEQFF
NA,TRBJ2-3,NA,TRBV7-2,TGTGCCAGCAGCTTAGCGCAGACTAGGGGATTCTTAGATACGCAGTATTTT,CASSLAQTRGFLDTQYF
once,TRBJ1-2,NA,TRBV12-3/TRBV12-4,TGTGCCAGCACACCCTCCCAAACCTATGGCTACACCTTC,CASTPSQTYGYTF
NA,TRBJ1-4,NA,TRBV18,TGTGCCAGCTCACCCCGGAGGGACCGGATTGAAAAACTGTTTTTT,CASSPRRDRIEKLFF
NA,TRBJ1-1,NA,TRBV7-9,TGTGCCAGCAGCTTAATTCGGACAGACCCACATGGCACTGAAGCTTTCTTT,CASSLIRTDPHGTEAFF
NA,TRBJ2-7,NA,TRBV30,TGTGCCTGGAGTGTATGGGGACAATCCTACGAGCAGTACTTC,CAWSVWGQSYEQYF
NA,TRBJ1-1,TRBD1,TRBV12-3/TRBV12-4,TGTGCCAGCAGCACGGGACAGCCGAGAGAAGCTTTCTTT,CASSTGQPREAFF
NA,TRBJ1-6,NA,TRBV14,TGTGCCAGCAGCCAAGGGAGGAGATCACCCCTCCACTTT,CASSQGRRSPLHF
NA,TRBJ2-2,NA,TRBV9,TGTGCCAGCAGCGTAGTTGGGGGCCTCAACACCGGGGAGCTGTTTTTT,CASSVVGGLNTGELFF
NA,TRBJ2-7,NA,TRBV6-5,TGTGCCACCCTAGGACTACCCTACTACGAGCAGTACTTC,CATLGLPYYEQYF
NA,TRBJ1-2,NA,TRBV7-9,TGTGCCAGCAGCTCAATGACTGGCTACACCTTC,CASSSMTGYTF
NA,TRBJ2-7,NA,TRBV30,TGTGCCTGGAGTGTGGGGTTAACCTACGAGCAGTACTTC,CAWSVGLTYEQYF